Many counts were recorded for the clone carrying this T cell receptor beta chain. The antigen remains unidentified. Attachment of unique molecular identifiers to individual cDNA molecules was performed. TCRdb re-derived calls from the 5' RACE reads in MiXCR, one entry per CDR3 protein. The table has 50,000 or so distinct CDR3 sequences, about 5.6% seen once; the top ten hold around 4.1%. The ends were cut back, 0 bases at V and 4 bases at J, with 10 bases in the middle. CDR1 is LGHNA and CDR2 is YNFKEQ in the germline V gene. The CDR3 contains 15 residues. The sample comes from a study of early T cells in non-severe SARS-CoV-2 infection. Study-wide context: Chains from this unsorted whole-blood bulk RNA could not be paired. Notes on the study in general: The VDJdb matching leaned toward anti-spike CD8 responses and overlooked private and CD4 specificities.

The rearrangement joins TRBV4-2 to TRBJ1-3; D is perhaps TRBD1 (5 bases). The TCR comes from an adult who was a healthcare worker with PCR-confirmed SARS-CoV-2 infection or an uninfected control (not recorded which). Sequencing used whole blood. CDR3 coding DNA: TGTGCCAGCAGCCAAGAATGGGAGGGGGGAAACACCATATATTTT. Its protein is CASSQEWEGGNTIYF.